This T cell receptor beta chain was retrieved from a study of T cell changes during pregnancy in multiple sclerosis. Profiling relied on immunoSEQ multiplex PCR, and the TCRdb table lists in-frame clones only, not all of them. In the table there are tens of thousands of clones, approximately 92% of which are singletons. The length of the CDR3 is 15 residues. Trimming removed 0 bases at V and 0 bases at J, with 8 bases between. Germline loops: CDR1 LGHNA, CDR2 YNFKEQ. The TCR sequence derives from a female donor with multiple sclerosis, enrolled in a pregnancy study. Sequenced here: peripheral blood, sampled after pregnancy. The V and J genes are TRBV4-2 and TRBJ2-5, with a possible D match to TRBD1 (6 bases). Here the CDR3 reads CASSQDRGYQETQYF. CDR3 DNA sequence: TGTGCCAGCAGCCAAGATAGGGGGTACCAAGAGACCCAGTACTTC.